This passage covers 29 T cell receptor beta chains from one sample sequenced in a study of shared clonotypes between healthy human individuals. Profiling relied on immunoSEQ multiplex PCR, and the TCRdb table lists in-frame clones only, not all of them. There are fewer than 1.8 million clones in the sample; approximately 98.5% occur only once, and over 0.3% lies in the top ten. The sample comprised naive CD4+ T cells sorted from blood. The subset denotes: CD45RA+ positively selected. The receptor set was obtained from a man aged 25 to 45 in good health.

The rearrangement uses TRBV5-1 and TRBJ2-7; 8 bases are a match to TRBD1. Germline lookup yields CDR1 SGHRS and CDR2 YFSETQ. After removal of 6 bases from V and 3 bases from J, the junction contained 11 bases not matched to a gene. The CDR3 spans 15 residues. This CDR3 is CASKIRPTGDYEQYF. CDR3 nucleotide sequence: TGCGCCAGCAAAATTCGTCCGACAGGGGACTACGAGCAGTACTTC. The whole variable domain, remainder taken from reference TRBV5-1 and TRBJ2-7, is KAGVTQTPRYLIKTRGQQVTLSCSPISGHRSVSWYQQTPGQGLQFLFEYFSETQRNKGNFPGRFSGRQFSNSRSEMNVSTLELGDSALYLCASKIRPTGDYEQYFGPGTRLTVT.

The chain has TRBV2 and TRBJ2-6; D tentatively fits TRBD1 or TRBD2 (5 bases each). V was shortened by 7 bases and J by 0 bases, with 13 bases between the two germline ends. The V gene's germline CDR1 is SNHLY and CDR2 FYNNEI. The CDR3 consists of 16 residues. The CDR3 sequence is CASTGATASGANVLTF. The CDR3, as DNA: TGTGCCAGCACCGGGGCGACAGCCTCTGGGGCCAACGTCCTGACTTTC.

This sequence joins TRBV5-4 and TRBJ1-4; D is possibly TRBD1 (6 bases). Germline V gives CDR1 SGHNT, CDR2 YYREEE (reference sequence). Trimming removed 4 bases at V and 10 bases at J, with 17 bases between. The CDR3 runs to 14 residues. This CDR3 is CASSLRDTSGKLFF. The CDR3 bases are TGTGCCAGCAGCCTACGGGACACTTCAGGAAAACTGTTTTTT. Together with reference TRBV5-4 and TRBJ1-4, the CDR3 gives the full variable domain: ETGVTQSPTHLIKTRGQQVTLRCSSQSGHNTVSWYQQALGQGPQFIFQYYREEENGRGNFPPRFSGLQFPNYSSELNVNALELDDSALYLCASSLRDTSGKLFFGSGTQLSVL.

V is TRBV6-1 and J is TRBJ2-7; 8 nucleotides line up with TRBD1. Germline V gene sequence: CDR1 MNHNS, CDR2 SASEGT. The CDR3 consists of 15 residues. With V trimmed by 5 bases and J by 2 bases, 8 bases remained unmatched. CDR3 loop: CASSLRTGLAYEQYF. CDR3 nucleotides: TGTGCCAGCAGTCTAAGGACAGGGCTGGCCTACGAGCAGTACTTC.

The chain employs TRBV4-1 and TRBJ2-3, with TRBD2 matching 7 bases. The CDR3 is 18 amino acids. After removal of 1 base from V and 2 bases from J, the junction contained 12 bases not matched to a gene. Looked up from germline, CDR1 is MGHRA and CDR2 is YSYEKL. The DNA for the CDR3 is TGCGCCAGCAGCCAAGTTCCAAGACTAGCAGGTCCCACAGATACGCAGTATTTT. Protein product: CASSQVPRLAGPTDTQYF.

This clone turned up a few times. The chain recombines TRBV7-9 with TRBJ2-7; 11 nucleotides line up with TRBD1. Germline V lookup: CDR1 SEHNR, CDR2 FQNEAQ (reference sequence). V was clipped by 0 bases and J by 4 bases; unmatched bases: 2. The CDR3 runs 15 residues. The CDR3 loop reads CASSLADRGLYEQYF. In DNA form, the CDR3 reads TGTGCCAGCAGCTTAGCGGACAGGGGGCTTTACGAGCAGTACTTC. The whole variable domain, filled in from reference TRBV7-9 and TRBJ2-7, reads DTGVSQNPRHKITKRGQNVTFRCDPISEHNRLYWYRQTLGQGPEFLTYFQNEAQLEKSRLLSDRFSAERPKGSFSTLEIQRTEQGDSAMYLCASSLADRGLYEQYFGPGTRLTVT.

The chain couples TRBV7-6 to TRBJ2-1; 12 nucleotides align to TRBD2. Per germline, CDR1 SGHVS and CDR2 FNYEAQ. V trimming: 3 bases; J trimming: 6 bases; junction bases outside the gene matches: 3. CDR3 size: 15 residues. The CDR3 nucleotides read TGTGCCAGCAGCTTCCTAGCGGGAGGGACCAATGAGCAGTTCTTC. It translates to CASSFLAGGTNEQFF.

The rearrangement links TRBV2 to TRBJ2-5; TRBD1 might be the D (6 bases). Germline CDR1 reads SNHLY; CDR2 reads FYNNEI. V dropped 6 bases and J dropped 5 bases, with 13 bases sitting between them. The CDR3 spans 13 residues. CDR3 nucleotides: TGTGCCAGCAGCTTACAGGGCCGGGAGACCCAGTACTTC. This sequence encodes CASSLQGRETQYF.

This chain uses TRBV7-2 with TRBJ1-4; D remains unclear. Trimming cost V 1 base and J 7 bases, with 13 bases left between them. The CDR3 is 15 amino acids. From germline, CDR1 is SGHTA and CDR2 FQGNSA. CDR3 coding DNA: TGTGCCAGCAGCTTAGGAATGTCGTTAAGTGAAAAACTGTTTTTT. Translated: CASSLGMSLSEKLFF.

The gene calls are TRBV13 and TRBJ2-7; 8 bases line up with TRBD2. Germline loops: CDR1 PRHDT, CDR2 FYEKMQ (reference sequence). This CDR3 contains 17 residues. V gave up 2 bases and J gave up 0 bases; unmatched junction bases: 9. The CDR3 DNA is TGTGCCAGCAGCTTATGGCGGGGGGCTTCCTCCTCCTACGAGCAGTACTTC. It is translated as CASSLWRGASSSYEQYF.

Turning to this clone: Additional DNA sequences in this sample encode the identical CDR3. This chain joins TRBV9 and TRBJ2-1, with a tentative D call TRBD1 (5 bases). From germline, CDR1 is SGDLS and CDR2 YYNGEE. The CDR3 sequence is 13 residues long. Trimming left V 2 bases short and J 5 bases short, with 8 bases between. DNA for the CDR3: TGTGCCAGCAGCGTGGGGCCTCACAATGAGCAGTTCTTC. It encodes CASSVGPHNEQFF.

J is TRBJ1-2 and V is TRBV9; possible D gene TRBD1, 5 bases. In germline, CDR1 is SGDLS, CDR2 YYNGEE. The V and J ends lost 0 bases and 8 bases respectively, with 17 bases between them. This CDR3 region has 15 residues. The CDR3: CASSVDGASLEGYTF. The CDR3 coding sequence is TGTGCCAGCAGCGTAGATGGGGCAAGTTTGGAAGGCTACACCTTC. The full variable domain, with the rest looked up from reference TRBV9 and TRBJ1-2, is DSGVTQTPKHLITATGQRVTLRCSPRSGDLSVYWYQQSLDQGLQFLIQYYNGEERAKGNILERFSAQQFPDLHSELNLSSLELGDSALYFCASSVDGASLEGYTFGSGTRLTVV.

The chain is built from TRBV11-2 and TRBJ2-7; D may be TRBD1 or TRBD2 (5 bases each). CDR3 size: 14 residues. Per germline, CDR1 SGHAT and CDR2 FQNNGV. With 6 bases removed from V and 5 bases from J, the gap between germline ends came to 17 bases. CDR3 region: CASSNWDPRDEQYF. The DNA of the CDR3 is TGTGCCAGCAGTAACTGGGACCCCCGCGACGAGCAGTACTTC.

The V and J genes are TRBV27 and TRBJ2-3; 7 bases are a match to TRBD1. This CDR3 comprises 15 residues. The germline V gene encodes CDR1 MNHEY and CDR2 SMNVEV (reference sequence). The J segment lost 1 base and the V segment lost 5 bases, leaving 6 bases of the junction unmatched. CDR3 nucleotides: TGTGCCAGCAGTGTGACAGGGCCTGGCACAGATACGCAGTATTTT. Protein sequence: CASSVTGPGTDTQYF.

The chain recombines TRBV19 with TRBJ1-5; 8 bases match TRBD1. The CDR3 has 13 amino acids. CDR1 and CDR2 from the germline V gene are LNHDA and SQIVND (reference sequence). Trimming took 6 bases from V and 7 from J; bases not matched to a gene: 5. CDR3 DNA: TGTGCCAGTAGACAGACAGGGGTCCAGCCCCAGCATTTT. Protein: CASRQTGVQPQHF.

The rearrangement links TRBV5-6 to TRBJ2-7; maybe TRBD1 (5 bases). This CDR3 has 13 residues. The ends were cut back, 6 bases at V and 1 base at J, with 11 bases in the middle. CDR1 and CDR2 (germline): SGHDT, YYEEEE. The CDR3 nucleotides are TGTGCCAGCACATATGACAGTTCCTACGAGCAGTACTTC. Its translation: CASTYDSSYEQYF.

The genes are TRBV18 and TRBJ2-7; a weak D match, TRBD2 (5 bases). The V end was cut by 2 bases, the J end by 5 bases, with 16 bases between. Germline-derived CDR1 and CDR2 are KGHSH and LQKENI. The CDR3 is 15 residues long. The CDR3 nucleotides are TGTGCCAGCTCACCAGTGGGCAGGACCGGGAACGAGCAGTACTTC. This gives the protein CASSPVGRTGNEQYF.

This chain links TRBV7-9 with TRBJ2-5, with 7 bases that match TRBD1. In germline, CDR1 is SEHNR, CDR2 FQNEAQ (reference sequence). The CDR3 has 13 amino acids. Unmatched junction bases numbered 2, after V lost 4 bases and J lost 3 bases. CDR3 coding DNA: TGTGCCAGCAGCTGGACAGGAAAAGAGACCCAGTACTTC. It is translated as CASSWTGKETQYF. Based on the CDR3 plus reference TRBV7-9 and TRBJ2-5, the full variable domain is DTGVSQNPRHKITKRGQNVTFRCDPISEHNRLYWYRQTLGQGPEFLTYFQNEAQLEKSRLLSDRFSAERPKGSFSTLEIQRTEQGDSAMYLCASSWTGKETQYFGPGTRLLVL.

V and J are TRBV6-1 and TRBJ1-3, with D unclear. The V and J ends lost 2 bases and 2 bases respectively, with 13 bases between them. The CDR3 covers 16 residues. Germline V CDR1 and CDR2: MNHNS, SASEGT. CDR3: CASSELVPVTGNTIYF. Here the CDR3 DNA reads TGTGCCAGCAGTGAATTGGTCCCCGTAACTGGAAACACCATATATTTT.

The rearrangement uses TRBV5-1 and TRBJ2-7; D is perhaps TRBD1 (7 bases). CDR3 length equals 15 residues. The germline V gene has CDR1 SGHRS and CDR2 YFSETQ. The V end lost 2 bases, the J end lost 1 base, and 13 bases lay between the germline ends. CDR3 sequence reads: CASSFPAGGSYEQYF. The CDR3 DNA follows: TGCGCCAGCAGCTTCCCGGCAGGGGGGTCCTACGAGCAGTACTTC. The full variable domain, rest sourced from reference TRBV5-1 and TRBJ2-7, is KAGVTQTPRYLIKTRGQQVTLSCSPISGHRSVSWYQQTPGQGLQFLFEYFSETQRNKGNFPGRFSGRQFSNSRSEMNVSTLELGDSALYLCASSFPAGGSYEQYFGPGTRLTVT.

On this clone: This CDR3 is also generated by other DNA sequences in the sample. The V gene is TRBV5-1, the J gene TRBJ2-3; D remains ambiguous. Germline V gene sequence: CDR1 SGHRS, CDR2 YFSETQ. The CDR3 length is 13 residues. V was trimmed by 3 bases and J by 1 base, leaving 6 bases between them. CDR3 loop: CASSSDGTDTQYF. The CDR3, as DNA: TGCGCCAGCAGCTCGGATGGCACAGATACGCAGTATTTT.

For this clone: This sample also contains other DNA sequences that code for the same CDR3. The chain links TRBV5-1 to TRBJ2-3; 12 nucleotides line up with TRBD1. The germline CDR1 and CDR2 sequences are SGHRS and YFSETQ. The CDR3 is 15 amino acids. Unmatched junction bases numbered 3, after V lost 4 bases and J lost 3 bases. Here the CDR3 reads CASSLGQGATDTQYF. The CDR3 DNA reads as TGCGCCAGCAGCCTGGGACAGGGGGCGACAGATACGCAGTATTTT. The full variable domain, with the rest looked up from reference TRBV5-1 and TRBJ2-3, is KAGVTQTPRYLIKTRGQQVTLSCSPISGHRSVSWYQQTPGQGLQFLFEYFSETQRNKGNFPGRFSGRQFSNSRSEMNVSTLELGDSALYLCASSLGQGATDTQYFGPGTRLTVL.

A note on this clone: This sample includes further DNA sequences coding for the same CDR3. CDR3: CASSPGRTGELFF. Here the CDR3 DNA reads TGTGCCAGCTCACCCGGCAGGACCGGGGAGCTGTTTTTT. The genes are TRBV18 and TRBJ2-2; unclear D gene. V gave up 3 bases and J gave up 5 bases, with 7 bases separating them. Per germline, CDR1 KGHSH and CDR2 LQKENI. This CDR3 has 13 amino acids.

This clone was observed once. This chain joins TRBV19 and TRBJ1-1; tentatively, D is TRBD1 (6 bases). Germline values: CDR1 LNHDA, CDR2 SQIVND (reference sequence). The CDR3 is 13 residues long. The ends were cut back, 7 bases at V and 7 bases at J, with 16 bases in the middle. The DNA of the CDR3 is TGTGCCAGTATGCTACAGGGCGACGGTGAAGCTTTCTTT. Protein: CASMLQGDGEAFF.

This clone was observed a single time. The rearrangement links TRBV9 to TRBJ1-2, with TRBD1 identical over 9 bases. CDR1 is SGDLS and CDR2 is YYNGEE in the germline V gene. V gave up 3 bases and J gave up 7 bases; unmatched junction bases: 7. The CDR3 extends over 14 amino acids. CDR3 sequence (DNA): TGTGCCAGCAGCGCAGGACAGGGGCGCACTGGCTACACCTTC. Protein sequence: CASSAGQGRTGYTF.

This chain uses TRBV5-4 with TRBJ2-1; D may be TRBD1 (5 bases). Germline V gene sequence: CDR1 SGHNT, CDR2 YYREEE (reference sequence). V gave up 4 bases and J gave up 6 bases, with 20 bases separating them. This CDR3 spans 16 amino acids. The CDR3 region has the DNA TGTGCCAGCAGCGACTCCGCTAGGTCAGGGTCCAATGAGCAGTTCTTC. It translates to CASSDSARSGSNEQFF. Supplemented by reference TRBV5-4 and TRBJ2-1, the full variable domain reads ETGVTQSPTHLIKTRGQQVTLRCSSQSGHNTVSWYQQALGQGPQFIFQYYREEENGRGNFPPRFSGLQFPNYSSELNVNALELDDSALYLCASSDSARSGSNEQFFGPGTRLTVL.

The rearrangement uses TRBV19 and TRBJ2-7; no clear D gene. The CDR3 totals 17 residues. Trimming removed 3 bases from V and 2 bases from J, with 20 bases in between. Germline V CDR1 and CDR2: LNHDA, SQIVND (reference sequence). The CDR3 region is CASSISSGRSFTYEQYF. CDR3 coding DNA: TGTGCCAGTAGTATCTCGAGTGGCCGATCTTTCACCTACGAGCAGTACTTC.

This chain joins TRBV7-3 and TRBJ1-1, with D unclear. Trimming took 6 bases from V and 1 from J, leaving 9 bases between them. The V gene's germline CDR1 is SGHTA and CDR2 FQGTGA. CDR3 size: 13 residues. The CDR3: CASRTAKNTEAFF. Written as DNA, the CDR3 is TGTGCCAGCAGAACAGCTAAGAACACTGAAGCTTTCTTT.

The chain joins TRBV6-4 to TRBJ2-3; the D is unclear. CDR3 length equals 14 residues. Trimming removed 6 bases at V and 5 bases at J, with 15 bases between. Germline-derived CDR1 and CDR2 are MRHNA and SNTAGT. The chain's CDR3 is CASRETLGGDTQYF. Written as DNA, the CDR3 is TGTGCCAGCAGGGAGACTCTAGGTGGAGATACGCAGTATTTT.